Reported below is one T cell receptor beta chain. Recruitment covered 20 to 25 US areas and drew participants whose ages spanned roughly 18 to 90 years. Which cohort a participant joined came from the clinical history participants gave. TCRdb keeps only in-frame clones here, not all; method: immunoSEQ multiplex PCR. This sample yields around 250,000 clones, of which about 84% are seen a single time; roughly 2% belongs to the top ten. Germline CDR1 SGHVS, CDR2 FQNEAQ. The V and J ends lost 1 base and 5 bases respectively, with 7 bases between them. CDR3 length: 13 residues. This sample was included in a study of blood T cell repertoires in COVID-19.

The origin of this receptor is a woman in her fifties or sixties who had recovered from COVID-19. Sequenced: PBMCs or T cells enriched from blood (not recorded which). The rearrangement links TRBV7-8 to TRBJ2-3; D may be TRBD2 (5 bases). In DNA, the CDR3 is TGTGCCAGCAGCTTAGGGACTGTAGATACGCAGTATTTT. Residues: CASSLGTVDTQYF.